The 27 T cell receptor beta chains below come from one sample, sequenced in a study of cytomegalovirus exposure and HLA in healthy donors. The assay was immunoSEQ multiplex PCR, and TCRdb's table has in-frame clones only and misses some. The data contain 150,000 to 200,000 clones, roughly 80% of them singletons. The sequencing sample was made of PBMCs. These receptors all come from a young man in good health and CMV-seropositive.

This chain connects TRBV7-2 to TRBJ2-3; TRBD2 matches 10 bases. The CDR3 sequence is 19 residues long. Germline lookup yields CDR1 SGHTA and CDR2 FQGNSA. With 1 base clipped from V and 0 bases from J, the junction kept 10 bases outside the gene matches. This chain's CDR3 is CASSLVPSGRLPSTDTQYF. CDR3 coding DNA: TGTGCCAGCAGCTTAGTGCCTAGCGGGAGACTTCCTAGCACAGATACGCAGTATTTT.

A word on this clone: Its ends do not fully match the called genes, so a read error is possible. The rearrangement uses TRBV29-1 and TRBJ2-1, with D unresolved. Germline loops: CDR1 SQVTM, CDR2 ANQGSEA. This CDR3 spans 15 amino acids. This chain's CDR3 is CSVELAEYSYNGQFF. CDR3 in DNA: TGCAGCGTTGAATTGGCGGAATACTCCTACAATGGGCAGTTCTTC.

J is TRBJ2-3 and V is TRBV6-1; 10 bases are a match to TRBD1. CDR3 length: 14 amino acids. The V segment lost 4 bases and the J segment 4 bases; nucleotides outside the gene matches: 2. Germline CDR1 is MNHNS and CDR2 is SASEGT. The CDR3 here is CASSAGTGADTQYF. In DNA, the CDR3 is TGTGCCAGCAGTGCCGGGACAGGGGCAGATACGCAGTATTTT.

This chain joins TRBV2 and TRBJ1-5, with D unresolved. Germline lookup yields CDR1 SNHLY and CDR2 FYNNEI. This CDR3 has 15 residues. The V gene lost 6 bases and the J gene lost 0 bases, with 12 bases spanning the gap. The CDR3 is CASRPGAYSNQPQHF. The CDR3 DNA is TGTGCCAGCAGGCCAGGCGCCTATAGCAATCAGCCCCAGCATTTT.

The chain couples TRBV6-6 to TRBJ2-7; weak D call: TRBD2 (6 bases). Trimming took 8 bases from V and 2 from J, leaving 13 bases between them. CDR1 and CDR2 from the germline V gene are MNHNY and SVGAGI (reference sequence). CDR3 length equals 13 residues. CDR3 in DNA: TGTGCCAGCTCCGGAGGGACTCCCTACGAGCAGTACTTC. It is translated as CASSGGTPYEQYF.

The DNA for the CDR3 is TGTGCCAGCAGCTGGGGACTAGCGGTGGGGAACACCGGGGAGCTGTTTTTT. Translated: CASSWGLAVGNTGELFF. The gene calls are TRBV5-6 and TRBJ2-2; TRBD2 matches at 11 bases. This CDR3 contains 17 residues. CDR1 and CDR2 (germline): SGHDT, YYEEEE. Trimming removed 3 bases from V and 1 base from J; junction bases left unmatched: 5. Supplemented by reference TRBV5-6 and TRBJ2-2, the full variable domain reads DAGVTQSPTHLIKTRGQQVTLRCSPKSGHDTVSWYQQALGQGPQFIFQYYEEEERQRGNFPDRFSGHQFPNYSSELNVNALLLGDSALYLCASSWGLAVGNTGELFFGEGSRLTVL.

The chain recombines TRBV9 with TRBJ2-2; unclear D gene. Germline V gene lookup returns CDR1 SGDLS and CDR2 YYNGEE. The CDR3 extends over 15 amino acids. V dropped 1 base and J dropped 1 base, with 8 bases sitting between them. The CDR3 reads CASSVTLGNTGELFF. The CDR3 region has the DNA TGTGCCAGCAGCGTAACCCTAGGGAACACCGGGGAGCTGTTTTTT.

The CDR3 sequence: CASSLSWGDSNQPQHF. DNA of the CDR3: TGTGCCAGCAGTTTATCGTGGGGAGATAGCAATCAGCCCCAGCATTTT. The chain has TRBV27 and TRBJ1-5; D remains ambiguous. The V gene's germline CDR1 is MNHEY and CDR2 SMNVEV (reference sequence). CDR3 length: 16 amino acids. Trimming removed 0 bases from V and 0 bases from J, with 9 bases in between.

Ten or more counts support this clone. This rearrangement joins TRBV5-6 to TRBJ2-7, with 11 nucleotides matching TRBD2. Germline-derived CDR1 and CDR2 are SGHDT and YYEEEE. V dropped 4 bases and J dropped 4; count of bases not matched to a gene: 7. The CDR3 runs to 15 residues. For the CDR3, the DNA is TGTGCCAGCAGCCCGACTAGCGGGAAGTATTACGAGCAGTACTTC. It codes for CASSPTSGKYYEQYF.

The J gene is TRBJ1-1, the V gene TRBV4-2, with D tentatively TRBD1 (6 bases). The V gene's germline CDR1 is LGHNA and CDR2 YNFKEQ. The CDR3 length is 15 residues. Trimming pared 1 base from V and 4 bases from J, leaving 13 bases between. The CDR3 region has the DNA TGTGCCAGCAGCCAAGTAGGGGGAAAAGGCACTGAAGCTTTCTTT. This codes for CASSQVGGKGTEAFF.

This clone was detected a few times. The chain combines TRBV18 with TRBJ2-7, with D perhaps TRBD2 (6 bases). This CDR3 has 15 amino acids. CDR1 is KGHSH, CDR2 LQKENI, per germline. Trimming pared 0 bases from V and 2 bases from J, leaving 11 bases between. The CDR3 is CASSPPGGPTYEQYF. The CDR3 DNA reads TGTGCCAGCTCACCACCGGGAGGACCGACCTACGAGCAGTACTTC.

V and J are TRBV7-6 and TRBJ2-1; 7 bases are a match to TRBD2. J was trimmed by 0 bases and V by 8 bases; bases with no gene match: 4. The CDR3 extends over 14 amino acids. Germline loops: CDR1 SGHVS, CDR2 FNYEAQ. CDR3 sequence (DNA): TGTGCCAGCGGGGGGGGAGACTCCTACAATGAGCAGTTCTTC. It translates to CASGGGDSYNEQFF.

The DNA of the CDR3 is TGTGCCACCAGCACCACAGGACTAGCGGACGAGCAGTTCTTC. This sequence encodes CATSTTGLADEQFF. The chain recombines TRBV15 with TRBJ2-1; 10 positions agree with TRBD2. The CDR3 runs 14 residues. The germline V gene has CDR1 LNHNV and CDR2 YYDKDF (reference sequence). Losses at the gene ends were 4 bases for V and 10 bases for J; bases not matched to a gene: 7. Drawing the rest from reference TRBV15 and TRBJ2-1, the complete variable domain is DAMVIQNPRYQVTQFGKPVTLSCSQTLNHNVMYWYQQKSSQAPKLLFHYYDKDFNNEADTPDNFQSRRPNTSFCFLDIRSPGLGDTAMYLCATSTTGLADEQFFGPGTRLTVL.

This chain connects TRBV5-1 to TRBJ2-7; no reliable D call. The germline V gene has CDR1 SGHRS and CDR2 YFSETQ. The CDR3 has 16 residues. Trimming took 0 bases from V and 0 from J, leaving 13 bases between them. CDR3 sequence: CASSLADRFYSYEQYF. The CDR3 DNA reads TGCGCCAGCAGCTTGGCCGATCGGTTCTACTCCTACGAGCAGTACTTC. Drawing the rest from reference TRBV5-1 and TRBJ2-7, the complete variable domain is KAGVTQTPRYLIKTRGQQVTLSCSPISGHRSVSWYQQTPGQGLQFLFEYFSETQRNKGNFPGRFSGRQFSNSRSEMNVSTLELGDSALYLCASSLADRFYSYEQYFGPGTRLTVT.

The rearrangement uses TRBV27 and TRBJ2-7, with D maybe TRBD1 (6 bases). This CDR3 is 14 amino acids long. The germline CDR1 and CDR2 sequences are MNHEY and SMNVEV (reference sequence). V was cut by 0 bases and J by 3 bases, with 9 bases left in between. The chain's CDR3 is CASSLSRTDYEQYF. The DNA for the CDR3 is TGTGCCAGCAGTTTATCCCGGACAGACTACGAGCAGTACTTC.

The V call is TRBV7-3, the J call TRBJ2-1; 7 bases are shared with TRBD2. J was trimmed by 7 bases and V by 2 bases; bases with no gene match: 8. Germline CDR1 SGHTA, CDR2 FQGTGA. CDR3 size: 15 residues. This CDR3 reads CASSLGGGRRNEQFF. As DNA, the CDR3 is TGTGCCAGCAGCTTAGGCGGCGGGAGAAGGAATGAGCAGTTCTTC.

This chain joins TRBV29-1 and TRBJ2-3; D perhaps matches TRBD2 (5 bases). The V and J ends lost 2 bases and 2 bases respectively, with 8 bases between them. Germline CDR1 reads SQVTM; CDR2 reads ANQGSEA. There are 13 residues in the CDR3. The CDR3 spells CSVESGITDTQYF. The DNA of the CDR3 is TGCAGCGTTGAAAGCGGTATCACAGATACGCAGTATTTT.

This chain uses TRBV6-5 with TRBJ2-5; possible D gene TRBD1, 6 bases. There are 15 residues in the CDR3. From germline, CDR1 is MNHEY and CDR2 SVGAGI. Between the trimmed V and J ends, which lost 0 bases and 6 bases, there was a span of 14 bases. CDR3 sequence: CASSYSPGQRQTQYF. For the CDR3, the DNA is TGTGCCAGCAGTTACTCTCCCGGACAGCGCCAGACCCAGTACTTC.

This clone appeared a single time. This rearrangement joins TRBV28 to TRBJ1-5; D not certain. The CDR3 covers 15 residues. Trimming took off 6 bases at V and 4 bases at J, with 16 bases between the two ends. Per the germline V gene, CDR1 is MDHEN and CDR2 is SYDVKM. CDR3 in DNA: TGTGCCAGCAGAAATGCATTACTTGGTAATCAGCCCCAGCATTTT. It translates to CASRNALLGNQPQHF. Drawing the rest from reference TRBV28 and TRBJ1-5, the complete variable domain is DVKVTQSSRYLVKRTGEKVFLECVQDMDHENMFWYRQDPGLGLRLIYFSYDVKMKEKGDIPEGYSVSREKKERFSLILESASTNQTSMYLCASRNALLGNQPQHFGDGTRLSIL.

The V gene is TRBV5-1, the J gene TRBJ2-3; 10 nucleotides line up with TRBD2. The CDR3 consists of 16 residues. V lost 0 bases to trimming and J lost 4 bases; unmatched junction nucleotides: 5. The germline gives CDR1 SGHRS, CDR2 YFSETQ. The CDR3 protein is CASSLVSSGSADTQYF. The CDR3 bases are TGCGCCAGCAGCTTGGTTTCTAGCGGGAGTGCAGATACGCAGTATTTT.

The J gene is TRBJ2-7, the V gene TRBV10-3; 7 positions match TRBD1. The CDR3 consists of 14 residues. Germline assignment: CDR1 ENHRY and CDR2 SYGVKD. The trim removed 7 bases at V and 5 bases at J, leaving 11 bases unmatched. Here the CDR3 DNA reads TGTGCCATCACACAGGGGTCTCTTACCCACGAGCAGTACTTC. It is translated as CAITQGSLTHEQYF.

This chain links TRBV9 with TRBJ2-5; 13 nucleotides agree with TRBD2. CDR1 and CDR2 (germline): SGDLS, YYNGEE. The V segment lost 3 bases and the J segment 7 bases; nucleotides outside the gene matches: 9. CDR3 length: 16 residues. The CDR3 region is CASSDGPRTSGRTQYF. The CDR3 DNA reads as TGTGCCAGCAGCGATGGGCCCCGGACTAGCGGGAGGACCCAGTACTTC.

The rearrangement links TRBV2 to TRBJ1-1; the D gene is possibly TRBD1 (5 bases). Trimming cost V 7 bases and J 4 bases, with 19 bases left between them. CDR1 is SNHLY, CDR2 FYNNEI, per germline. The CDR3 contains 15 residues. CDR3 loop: CASTPQPGDGTEAFF. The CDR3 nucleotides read TGTGCCAGCACCCCCCAACCGGGGGATGGCACTGAAGCTTTCTTT.

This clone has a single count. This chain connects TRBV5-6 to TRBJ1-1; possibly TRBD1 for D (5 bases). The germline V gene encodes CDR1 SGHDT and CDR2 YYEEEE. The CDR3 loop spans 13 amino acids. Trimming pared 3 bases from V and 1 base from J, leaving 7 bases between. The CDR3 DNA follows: TGTGCCAGCAGCTACGGGGGGAACACTGAAGCTTTCTTT. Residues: CASSYGGNTEAFF. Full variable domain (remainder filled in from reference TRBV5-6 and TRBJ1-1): DAGVTQSPTHLIKTRGQQVTLRCSPKSGHDTVSWYQQALGQGPQFIFQYYEEEERQRGNFPDRFSGHQFPNYSSELNVNALLLGDSALYLCASSYGGNTEAFFGQGTRLTVV.

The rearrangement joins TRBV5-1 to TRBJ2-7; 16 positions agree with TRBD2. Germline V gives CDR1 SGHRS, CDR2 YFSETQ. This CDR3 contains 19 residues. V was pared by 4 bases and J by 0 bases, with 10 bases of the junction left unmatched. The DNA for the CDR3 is TGCGCCAGCAGCCCGGGACTAGCGGGAGGGCCCTTAAGCTCCTACGAGCAGTACTTC. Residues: CASSPGLAGGPLSSYEQYF.

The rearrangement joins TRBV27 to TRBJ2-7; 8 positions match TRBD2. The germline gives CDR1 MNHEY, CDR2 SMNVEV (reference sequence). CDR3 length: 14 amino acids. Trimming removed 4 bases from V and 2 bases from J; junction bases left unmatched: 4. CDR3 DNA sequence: TGTGCCAGCAGTTACTCGGGAGGGCCCTACGAGCAGTACTTC. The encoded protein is CASSYSGGPYEQYF.

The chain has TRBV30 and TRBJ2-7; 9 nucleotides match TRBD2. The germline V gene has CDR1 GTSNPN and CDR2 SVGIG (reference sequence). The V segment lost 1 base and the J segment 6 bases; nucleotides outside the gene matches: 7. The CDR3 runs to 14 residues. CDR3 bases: TGTGCCTGGAGTGAAGGTAGCGGGAGACGCGAGCAGTACTTC. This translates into CAWSEGSGRREQYF.